This entry lists 17 T cell receptor beta chains sequenced from one sample in a study of blood T cell repertoires in COVID-19. TCRdb's table, derived via immunoSEQ multiplex PCR, lists solely in-frame clones and lacks some. The sample records around 130,000 clones, just over 75% being singletons. Specimen: peripheral blood. Receptor source: a human donor in a cohort sampled during active COVID-19.

As for this clone: At one end the junction does not follow the germline gene, possibly because of a read error. V is TRBV11-3 and J is TRBJ1-1, with a weak D call TRBD1 (5 bases). This CDR3 spans 13 amino acids. CDR1 and CDR2 from the germline V gene are SGHNT and YENEEA. CDR3 amino acids: CASSLEGATEAFF. In DNA form, the CDR3 reads TGTGCCAGCAGTTTAGAAGGGGCCACTGAAGCTTTCTTT.

The rearrangement joins TRBV5-6 to TRBJ2-7; maybe TRBD1 (6 bases). The ends were cut back, 1 base at V and 5 bases at J, with 19 bases in the middle. The CDR3 extends over 16 amino acids. Germline V gene sequence: CDR1 SGHDT, CDR2 YYEEEE. CDR3 amino acids: CASSLSTATGGHEQYF. The DNA for the CDR3 is TGTGCCAGCAGCTTGTCCACCGCGACAGGAGGACACGAGCAGTACTTC.

The chain is built from TRBV14 and TRBJ2-7; D is possibly TRBD1 (6 bases). The V end lost 7 bases, the J end lost 2 bases, and 12 bases lay between the germline ends. The V gene's germline CDR1 is SGHDN and CDR2 FVKESK. The CDR3 is 13 residues long. The CDR3 loop reads CASTPGAPYEQYF. Written as DNA, the CDR3 is TGTGCCAGCACCCCAGGGGCTCCCTACGAGCAGTACTTC.

The chain couples TRBV11-3 to TRBJ1-1; TRBD1 aligns across 8 bases. The ends lost 4 bases at V and 4 bases at J; junction bases unmatched: 2. The CDR3 runs to 13 residues. Per germline, CDR1 SGHNT and CDR2 YENEEA. The CDR3 spells CASSYTGGTEAFF. The CDR3, as DNA: TGTGCCAGCAGCTACACAGGGGGCACTGAAGCTTTCTTT.

The chain carries TRBV6-2 or TRBV6-3 and TRBJ2-5; TRBD2 matches at 8 bases. J gave up 6 bases and V 2 bases, and 8 bases lay outside the gene matches. Germline V CDR1 and CDR2: MNHEY, SVGEGT. This CDR3 spans 15 amino acids. Here the CDR3 reads CASSYAAQRGQTQYF. CDR3 coding DNA: TGTGCCAGCAGTTACGCAGCCCAGCGGGGGCAGACCCAGTACTTC.

The chain couples TRBV4-2 to TRBJ1-5; D remains ambiguous. Germline V gene lookup returns CDR1 LGHNA and CDR2 YNFKEQ. The CDR3 extends over 16 amino acids. The V and J ends lost 4 bases and 4 bases respectively, with 17 bases between them. CDR3 in amino acids: CASSLQEAGTNQPQHF. CDR3 bases: TGTGCCAGCAGCCTCCAGGAGGCAGGCACTAATCAGCCCCAGCATTTT.

This chain uses TRBV15 with TRBJ1-4, with D perhaps TRBD1 (5 bases). Per the germline V gene, CDR1 is LNHNV and CDR2 is YYDKDF (reference sequence). Trimming cost V 0 bases and J 4 bases, with 18 bases left between them. The CDR3 is made up of 18 amino acids. The CDR3 protein is CATSRDYPVDTYNEKLFF. The CDR3 DNA follows: TGTGCCACCAGCAGAGATTACCCTGTGGACACCTATAATGAAAAACTGTTTTTT.

On this clone: This CDR3 is also generated by other DNA sequences in the sample. The chain's CDR3 is CASSQDGFSYGYTF. In DNA form, the CDR3 reads TGCGCCAGCAGCCAAGACGGGTTCTCCTATGGCTACACCTTC. The chain combines TRBV4-1 with TRBJ1-2; no clear D. V lost 0 bases and J 4 bases, leaving 9 bases between the germline ends. Germline-derived CDR1 and CDR2 are MGHRA and YSYEKL. The CDR3 totals 14 residues.

The J gene is TRBJ1-1, the V gene TRBV29-1; 9 bases are shared with TRBD1. The V gene's germline CDR1 is SQVTM and CDR2 ANQGSEA. The J segment lost 4 bases and the V segment lost 6 bases, leaving 3 bases of the junction unmatched. The CDR3 has 12 amino acids. CDR3 loop: CSVRQGGTEAFF. In DNA, the CDR3 is TGCAGCGTGAGACAGGGGGGCACTGAAGCTTTCTTT.

J is TRBJ2-7 and V is TRBV7-9; TRBD1 aligns across 9 bases. CDR3 length: 14 amino acids. Germline lookup yields CDR1 SEHNR and CDR2 FQNEAQ (reference sequence). V was pared by 3 bases and J by 3 bases, with 3 bases of the junction left unmatched. The CDR3 loop reads CASSFDRGVYEQYF. CDR3 nucleotide sequence: TGTGCCAGCAGCTTTGACAGGGGGGTCTACGAGCAGTACTTC.

The chain recombines TRBV9 with TRBJ2-1; D perhaps matches TRBD2 (6 bases). Trimming stripped 3 bases from V and 4 bases from J, with 14 bases between. The CDR3 extends over 15 amino acids. Germline V CDR1 and CDR2: SGDLS, YYNGEE. CDR3 sequence: CASSGRELEYNEQFF. The CDR3 DNA reads TGTGCCAGCAGCGGCCGGGAGCTGGAATACAATGAGCAGTTCTTC.

The chain recombines TRBV18 with TRBJ2-1; 9 bases agree with TRBD2. The CDR3 runs to 14 residues. V lost 6 bases, J lost 3 bases, and 3 bases stayed unmatched. Germline assignment: CDR1 KGHSH and CDR2 LQKENI. The CDR3 sequence is CASSVSGGYNEQFF. In nucleotides, the CDR3 is TGTGCCAGCTCCGTTAGCGGGGGCTACAATGAGCAGTTCTTC.

The chain combines TRBV4-2 with TRBJ2-2, with D perhaps TRBD2 (5 bases). Germline V gene sequence: CDR1 LGHNA, CDR2 YNFKEQ. With 0 bases removed from V and 8 bases from J, the gap between germline ends came to 10 bases. This CDR3 has 14 amino acids. The CDR3 region is CASSQDRRQGELFF. Written as DNA, the CDR3 is TGTGCCAGCAGCCAAGATAGGAGGCAAGGGGAGCTGTTTTTT.

The chain has TRBV2 and TRBJ1-6; 8 bases are a match to TRBD1. Unmatched junction bases numbered 8, after V lost 6 bases and J lost 10 bases. The germline V gene encodes CDR1 SNHLY and CDR2 FYNNEI. CDR3 length: 14 residues. CDR3 residues: CASSRQGMDSPLHF. CDR3 coding DNA: TGTGCCAGCAGCCGACAGGGGATGGACTCACCCCTCCACTTT.

This clone has a count of ten or more. The V and J genes are TRBV5-1 and TRBJ1-1; D is unclear. The CDR3 is 14 amino acids. Trimming took 0 bases from V and 2 from J, leaving 8 bases between them. Germline loops: CDR1 SGHRS, CDR2 YFSETQ. This chain's CDR3 is CASSLAQLNTEAFF. CDR3 in DNA: TGCGCCAGCAGCTTGGCCCAGTTAAACACTGAAGCTTTCTTT.

The V and J genes are TRBV30 and TRBJ2-7; TRBD1 matches 9 bases. V gave up 5 bases and J gave up 6 bases; unmatched junction bases: 17. There are 16 residues in the CDR3. The germline CDR1 and CDR2 sequences are GTSNPN and SVGIG (reference sequence). The CDR3: CAWGSGTGSGRSEQYF. The CDR3 DNA sequence: TGTGCCTGGGGCTCCGGGACAGGGTCCGGTCGGAGCGAGCAGTACTTC.

The chain joins TRBV5-6 to TRBJ1-6; a possible D gene is TRBD1 (5 bases). This CDR3 spans 13 amino acids. The germline V gene encodes CDR1 SGHDT and CDR2 YYEEEE. V was cut by 4 bases and J by 5 bases, with 7 bases left in between. The CDR3 sequence is CASSQGNNSPLHF. CDR3 nucleotide sequence: TGTGCCAGCAGCCAGGGAAATAATTCACCCCTCCACTTT.